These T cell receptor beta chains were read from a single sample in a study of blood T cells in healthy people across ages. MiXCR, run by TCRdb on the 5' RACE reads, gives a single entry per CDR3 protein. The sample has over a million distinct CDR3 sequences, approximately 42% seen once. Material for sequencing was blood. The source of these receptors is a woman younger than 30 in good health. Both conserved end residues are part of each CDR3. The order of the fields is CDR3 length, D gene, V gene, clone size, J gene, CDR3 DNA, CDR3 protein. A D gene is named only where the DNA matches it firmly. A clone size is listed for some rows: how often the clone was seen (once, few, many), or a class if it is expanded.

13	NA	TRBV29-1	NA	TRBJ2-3	TGCAGCGTCCGCAAAAACCGGGGAGATACGCAGTATTTT	CSVRKNRGDTQYF
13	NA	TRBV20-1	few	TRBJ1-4	TGCAGTGCTAAGGGGCCCGGATTCGAAAAACTGTTTTTT	CSAKGPGFEKLFF
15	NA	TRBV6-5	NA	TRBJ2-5	TGTGCCAGCAGTTACTCGGGACCGATACAAGGGGAGCAGTACTTC	CASSYSGPIQGEQYF
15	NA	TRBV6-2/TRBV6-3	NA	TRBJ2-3	TGTGCCAGCAGTTACGCTTCGGGGGACACAGATACGCAGTATTTT	CASSYASGDTDTQYF
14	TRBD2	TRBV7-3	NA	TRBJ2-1	TGTGCCAGCAGCTTAGGAGCGGGACTCAATGAGCAGTTCTTC	CASSLGAGLNEQFF
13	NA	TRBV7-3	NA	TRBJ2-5	TGTGCCAGCAGCTTTTCGGTAGGGGAGACCCAGTACTTC	CASSFSVGETQYF
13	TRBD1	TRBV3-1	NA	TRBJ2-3	TGTGCCAGCACCGGACAGGCCACAGATACGCAGTATTTT	CASTGQATDTQYF
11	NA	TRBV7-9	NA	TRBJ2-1	TGTGCCAGCAGCTTCTGGAATGAGCAGTTCTTC	CASSFWNEQFF
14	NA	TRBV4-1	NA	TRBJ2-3	TGCGCCAGCAGAAACAGTGGGGGTTCAGATACGCAGTATTTT	CASRNSGGSDTQYF
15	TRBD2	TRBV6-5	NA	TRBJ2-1	TGTGCCAGCAGTAGCGGGACTAGCGGGAGCAGTGAGCAGTTCTTC	CASSSGTSGSSEQFF
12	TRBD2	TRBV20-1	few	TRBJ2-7	TGCAGTGCTGTAAAAGCGGGAGAGAAGCAGTACTTC	CSAVKAGEKQYF
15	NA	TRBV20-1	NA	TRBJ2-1	TGCAGTGCCGGTCATGCGGCGACTGCCTACAATGAGCAGTTCTTC	CSAGHAATAYNEQFF
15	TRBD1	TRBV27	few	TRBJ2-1	TGTGCCAGCTTACCCGGGACAGGGGTCACCAATGAGCAGTTCTTC	CASLPGTGVTNEQFF
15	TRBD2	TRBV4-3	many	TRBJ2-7	TGCGCCAGCAGCCAAGGACTAGCGGACTCCTACGAGCAGTACTTC	CASSQGLADSYEQYF
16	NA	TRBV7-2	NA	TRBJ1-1	TGTGCCAGCAGCTCCGCCCCCCTGGGGGCAAACACTGAAGCTTTCTTT	CASSSAPLGANTEAFF
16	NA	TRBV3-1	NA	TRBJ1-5	TGTGCCAGCAGCAACGGATTGGGGGAAACTGGACAGCCCCAGCATTTT	CASSNGLGETGQPQHF
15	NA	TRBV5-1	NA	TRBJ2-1	TGCGCCAGCAGCTTGGTGGGGTCTAAGATGGACGAGCAGTTCTTC	CASSLVGSKMDEQFF
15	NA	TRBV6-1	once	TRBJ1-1	TGTGCCAGCAGTGAAGCGCTGGGTCAAAACACTGAAGCTTTCTTT	CASSEALGQNTEAFF
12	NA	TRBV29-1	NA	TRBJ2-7	TGCAGCGTTGAGGTCAAGGTTTACGAGCAGTACTTC	CSVEVKVYEQYF
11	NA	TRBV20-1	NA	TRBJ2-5	TGCAGGGCTAGGTTGGGAGAGACCCAGTACTTC	CRARLGETQYF
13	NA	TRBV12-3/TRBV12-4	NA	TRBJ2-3	TGTGCCAGCAGTTTATTCCGGGAGCATACGCAGTATTTT	CASSLFREHTQYF
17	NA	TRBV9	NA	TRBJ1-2	TGTGCCAGCAGCTCTAGGACGGACCTAACCACTAACTATGGCTACACCTTC	CASSSRTDLTTNYGYTF
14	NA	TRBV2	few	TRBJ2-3	TGTGCCAGCAAAGCAGCCTCGCCCACAGATACGCAGTATTTT	CASKAASPTDTQYF
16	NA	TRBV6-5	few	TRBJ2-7	TGTGCCAGCAGCCTCGTAGGGGACTCCCGACCGTACGAGCAGTACTTC	CASSLVGDSRPYEQYF
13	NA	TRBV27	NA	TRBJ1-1	TGTGCCAGCAGTTTCGGAGTAAGGACTGAAGCTTTCTTT	CASSFGVRTEAFF
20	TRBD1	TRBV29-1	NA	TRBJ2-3	TGCAGCGTTGAAATGAACATCTCCCCTAGGACAGGGGGGAGCACAGATACGCAGTATTTT	CSVEMNISPRTGGSTDTQYF
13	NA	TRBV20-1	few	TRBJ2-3	TGCAGTGCTAGAGCAAGCTACACAGATACGCAGTATTTT	CSARASYTDTQYF
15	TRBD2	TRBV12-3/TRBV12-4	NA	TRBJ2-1	TGTGCCAGCACCGATAGCGGGAGCTCCTACAATGAGCAGTTCTTC	CASTDSGSSYNEQFF
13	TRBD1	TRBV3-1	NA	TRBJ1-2	TGTGCCAGCAGCCTATCTCCGACAGGGAGCTACACCTTC	CASSLSPTGSYTF